The 17 T cell receptor beta chains below come from one sample, sequenced in a study of vaccination and CD4 T cells after COVID-19 (dated by TCRdb to 2022 to 2024). Their cognate antigens are unknown. Sample treatment or condition, as interpreted from the label and publication: roughly nine-day PBMC culture with coronavirus spike peptide pools or control peptides (ViraFEST assay). CD4+ T cells from unexposed donors were collected before the COVID-19 pandemic (2011-2018). Receptor amplification or capture employed PCR. The sequencing machine was an Illumina iSeq 100. TCR sequencing of DNA from cultured CD4+ T cells used the Oncomine TCR Beta short-read assay at the Johns Hopkins FTIC core. Genomic DNA was extracted from the cultured CD4+ T cells with the QIAamp micro DNA kit. TCRdb ran its own pipeline on the public reads, namely fastp trimming at Q25 and MiXCR clone calling, and kept in-frame beta chains. Here each entry gathers all rows of one CDR3 protein and keeps the most common genes and DNA. The sample records 9,000 to 13,000 distinct CDR3 sequences, roughly 32% of which are singletons. Approximately 15% of the sample is held by the ten biggest clonotypes.

The sequenced material came from CD4+ T cells from blood, cultured in vitro. The source of these receptors is a human donor in good health.

This chain links TRBV5-4 with TRBJ2-3; D is uncertain. Germline-derived CDR1 and CDR2 are SGHNT and YYREEE (reference sequence). V was shortened by 0 bases and J by 0 bases, with 2 bases between the two germline ends. This CDR3 spans 13 amino acids. The CDR3 region is CASSLASTDTQYF. DNA for the CDR3: TGTGCCAGCAGCTTGGCCAGCACAGATACGCAGTATTTT.

This clonotype was detected only a few times. This chain connects TRBV20-1 to TRBJ2-3, with D possibly called TRBD1 or TRBD2 (7 bases each). Between the trimmed V and J ends, which lost 6 bases and 5 bases, there was a span of 18 bases. Germline CDR1 DFQATT, CDR2 SNEGSKA (reference sequence). The CDR3 sequence is 14 residues long. CDR3 amino acids: CSARGGGGRDTQYF. In DNA, the CDR3 is TGCAGTGCACGAGGGGGCGGGGGTAGAGATACGCAGTATTTT.

The chain joins TRBV5-1 to TRBJ2-5; possibly TRBD2 for D (6 bases). Trimming removed 4 bases at V and 2 bases at J, with 15 bases between. CDR1 SGHRS and CDR2 YFSETQ come from the germline V gene. The CDR3 totals 15 residues. The CDR3 sequence is CASSPLTAGQETQYF. CDR3 DNA sequence: TGCGCCAGCAGCCCCCTGACGGCGGGGCAAGAGACCCAGTACTTC.

The rearrangement uses TRBV7-3 and TRBJ2-3, with D perhaps TRBD2 (6 bases). V was shortened by 7 bases and J by 1 base, with 15 bases between the two germline ends. The CDR3 runs 15 residues. Looked up from germline, CDR1 is SGHTA and CDR2 is FQGTGA. The CDR3 here is CASTTGVAGTDTQYF. DNA of the CDR3: TGTGCCAGCACCACGGGGGTAGCGGGCACAGATACGCAGTATTTT.

The V gene is TRBV28, the J gene TRBJ2-3; 9 bases align to TRBD1. CDR3 size: 17 residues. V lost 2 bases to trimming and J lost 5 bases; unmatched junction nucleotides: 11. Germline V gives CDR1 MDHEN, CDR2 SYDVKM. CDR3 sequence reads: CASSLTPGTGWGDTQYF. The CDR3 DNA follows: TGTGCCAGCAGTTTAACCCCCGGGACAGGGTGGGGAGATACGCAGTATTTT.

The chain employs TRBV15 and TRBJ2-7; 12 nucleotides match TRBD2. The trim removed 5 bases at V and 3 bases at J, leaving 14 bases unmatched. CDR1 LNHNV and CDR2 YYDKDF come from the germline V gene (reference sequence). This CDR3 has 18 residues. Here the CDR3 reads CATSPQPGLAGLDYEQYF. In DNA form, the CDR3 reads TGTGCCACCAGCCCACAACCCGGACTAGCGGGATTGGACTACGAGCAGTACTTC.

A few counts support this clonotype. For the CDR3, the DNA is TGCAGTGTGTACCGGACAACTAATGAAAAACTGTTTTTT. Translation: CSVYRTTNEKLFF. The chain uses TRBV20-1 and TRBJ1-4; the D is unclear. This CDR3 is built from 13 residues. Germline V gene lookup returns CDR1 DFQATT and CDR2 SNEGSKA (reference sequence). V dropped 7 bases and J dropped 0 bases, with 9 bases sitting between them.

V usage is TRBV19 and J usage is TRBJ2-3; 9 nucleotides agree with TRBD2. The CDR3 runs 14 residues. The ends lost 7 bases at V and 4 bases at J; junction bases unmatched: 6. The germline V gene encodes CDR1 LNHDA and CDR2 SQIVND (reference sequence). Here the CDR3 DNA reads TGTGCCAGTACCCTTAGCGGGAGATCAGATACGCAGTATTTT. It encodes CASTLSGRSDTQYF.

The sample holds a few counts of this clonotype. The chain links TRBV24-1 to TRBJ2-5; D is uncertain. CDR3 length: 11 amino acids. CDR1 is KGHDR and CDR2 is SFDVKD in the germline V gene. The V and J ends lost 4 bases and 5 bases respectively, with 4 bases between them. The CDR3 DNA is TGTGCCACCAGTGAAGGGGAGACCCAGTACTTC. Protein product: CATSEGETQYF.

This chain connects TRBV11-3 to TRBJ2-1, with D possibly being TRBD2 (6 bases). The length of the CDR3 is 14 residues. With 4 bases removed from V and 3 bases from J, the gap between germline ends came to 10 bases. CDR1 is SGHNT, CDR2 YENEEA, per germline. DNA of the CDR3: TGTGCCAGCAGCTCCGGGGGAGACTACAATGAGCAGTTCTTC. Its translation: CASSSGGDYNEQFF.

This clonotype was detected only once. The V gene is TRBV28, the J gene TRBJ1-1; D is perhaps TRBD1 (5 bases). V dropped 6 bases and J dropped 2 bases, with 16 bases sitting between them. Per the germline V gene, CDR1 is MDHEN and CDR2 is SYDVKM. The CDR3 extends over 15 amino acids. The CDR3 DNA is TGTGCCAGCAGCGCTCCCGGACACGCCAACACTGAAGCTTTCTTT. Its translation is CASSAPGHANTEAFF. The full variable domain, rest sourced from reference TRBV28 and TRBJ1-1, is DVKVTQSSRYLVKRTGEKVFLECVQDMDHENMFWYRQDPGLGLRLIYFSYDVKMKEKGDIPEGYSVSREKKERFSLILESASTNQTSMYLCASSAPGHANTEAFFGQGTRLTVV.

The chain is built from TRBV29-1 and TRBJ2-5, with 8 bases identical to TRBD2. The CDR3 has 13 residues. The V gene end was trimmed by 8 bases and the J gene end by 5 bases; junction bases not matched to a gene: 10. Looked up from germline, CDR1 is SQVTM and CDR2 is ANQGSEA. This CDR3 reads CSLTGGARETQYF. The CDR3 nucleotides read TGCAGCCTAACCGGGGGGGCTCGGGAGACCCAGTACTTC.

By share of the sample, this clonotype is medium-sized. The chain carries TRBV28 and TRBJ1-6, with D perhaps matching TRBD1 (5 bases). This CDR3 is built from 15 residues. Germline assignment: CDR1 MDHEN and CDR2 SYDVKM. V lost 6 bases to trimming and J lost 6 bases, with 15 bases between them. The DNA for the CDR3 is TGTGCCAGCAGAGCGGGAGGGGTTCGTAATTCACCCCTCCACTTT. Translating gives CASRAGGVRNSPLHF.

A note on this clonotype: This may arise from a read error, as a much more abundant clone is one base away. The genes are TRBV6-4 and TRBJ2-2; no firm D call. Germline V gives CDR1 MRHNA, CDR2 SNTAGT. CDR3 length: 13 residues. V dropped 2 bases and J dropped 3 bases, with 4 bases sitting between them. The CDR3 DNA is TGTGCCAGCAGTGACAGGGACACCGGGGAGCTGTTTTTT. Amino acid sequence: CASSDRDTGELFF.

The V gene is TRBV6-1, the J gene TRBJ1-6; D is perhaps TRBD1 (6 bases). V was pared by 3 bases and J by 7 bases, with 13 bases between. CDR3 length: 15 residues. From germline, CDR1 is MNHNS and CDR2 SASEGT. In DNA, the CDR3 is TGTGCCAGCAGTGAGGTAGGAGGGGGAAATTCACCCCTCCACTTT. The encoded protein is CASSEVGGGNSPLHF.

This clonotype has more than one count but fewer than ten. This chain uses TRBV20-1 with TRBJ1-2; D unclear. CDR3 length equals 15 residues. The V end was cut by 4 bases, the J end by 2 bases, with 17 bases between. Germline assignment: CDR1 DFQATT and CDR2 SNEGSKA (reference sequence). The CDR3 DNA follows: TGCAGTGCTAACGCCCTCGAACTGTTCAACTATGGCTACACCTTC. It encodes CSANALELFNYGYTF.

V usage is TRBV29-1 and J usage is TRBJ2-5; D unclear. CDR1 is SQVTM, CDR2 ANQGSEA, per germline. Between the trimmed V and J ends, which lost 2 bases and 5 bases, there was a span of 12 bases. There are 13 residues in the CDR3. The CDR3 is CSVEKGPRETQYF. DNA of the CDR3: TGCAGCGTTGAAAAGGGCCCGAGGGAGACCCAGTACTTC.